This passage covers 4 T cell receptor beta chains from one sample sequenced in a study of OX40 agonist ivuxolimab in advanced cancers. Method: immunoSEQ multiplex PCR; TCRdb's copy keeps in-frame clones and lacks some. The sample carries 58,000 or so clones, approximately 92% recorded once. Sequences were derived from CD4+ or CD8+ T cells sorted from blood, sampled in a trial of the OX40 agonist ivuxolimab. These receptors all come from an adult with an advanced solid tumor such as melanoma, head and neck, liver or kidney cancer.

The chain combines TRBV6-5 with TRBJ2-3, with D perhaps being TRBD1 or TRBD2 (5 bases each). The CDR3 sequence is 15 residues long. Trimming shortened V by 5 bases and J by 2 bases, and 14 bases separated the two germline ends. Per the germline V gene, CDR1 is MNHEY and CDR2 is SVGAGI. Written as DNA, the CDR3 is TGTGCCAGCAGTCACCGGGGACGGACCACAGATACGCAGTATTTT. Amino acid sequence: CASSHRGRTTDTQYF.

The genes are TRBV11-2 and TRBJ2-3; D not resolved. V lost 1 base, J lost 0 bases, and 8 bases lay in between. Germline V CDR1 and CDR2: SGHAT, FQNNGV. The CDR3 consists of 15 residues. In nucleotides, the CDR3 is TGTGCCAGCAGCTTAGTTGGCGGAAGCACAGATACGCAGTATTTT. Translation gives CASSLVGGSTDTQYF. The full variable domain, rest sourced from reference TRBV11-2 and TRBJ2-3, is EAGVAQSPRYKIIEKRQSVAFWCNPISGHATLYWYQQILGQGPKLLIQFQNNGVVDDSQLPKDRFSAERLKGVDSTLKIQPAKLEDSAVYLCASSLVGGSTDTQYFGPGTRLTVL.

Of note for this clone: At one end, the junction sequence differs from germline, possibly due to a read error. V gene TRBV11-1 combines with J gene TRBJ1-1; weak D call: TRBD1 (5 bases). Germline CDR1 is SGHAT and CDR2 is FQDESV (reference sequence). This CDR3 is 14 amino acids long. CDR3 nucleotide sequence: TGTGCAAGCAGCTTAGAATATGGGGGCACTGAAGCTTTCTTT. Translated: CASSLEYGGTEAFF.

The chain is built from TRBV9 and TRBJ2-1; D might be TRBD2 (6 bases). CDR3 size: 13 residues. V was cut by 4 bases and J by 6 bases, with 11 bases left in between. Germline CDR1 and CDR2: SGDLS and YYNGEE. CDR3 residues: CASSSDSGNEQFF. The DNA of the CDR3 is TGTGCCAGCAGCTCGGATAGCGGCAATGAGCAGTTCTTC.